A single TCR beta chain is shown here with its context. Reverse transcription used about 0.45 to 1 ug RNA and random hexamers. TCRdb reprocessed the immunoSEQ multiplex PCR reads via MiXCR and lists one record per CDR3 protein. The table lists approximately 180,000 distinct CDR3 sequences, roughly 90% of them singletons. This record belongs to a study of CD8 T cells in Susac syndrome. This CDR3 is built from 15 residues. Germline loops: CDR1 MGHRA, CDR2 YSYEKL. The V and J ends lost 10 bases and 2 bases, in that order; junction bases with no gene match: 11. The origin of this receptor is a human donor with Susac syndrome. Specimen: CD4+ T cells from PBMCs. The chain joins TRBV4-1 to TRBJ2-3; TRBD2 agrees at 8 bases. The CDR3 DNA follows: TGCGCCACCACACGTAGCGGGGAGTCCACAGATACGCAGTATTTT. Translating gives CATTRSGESTDTQYF.